The clone carrying this T cell receptor (beta chain) was recorded once. What it recognizes is unknown. This sample is drawn from a study of cytomegalovirus exposure and HLA in healthy donors. Study-level results: Clonal expansion, a later analysis showed, was greater in HLA-associated TCR beta chains than in equally common others.

The CDR3 runs 13 residues. Trimming pared 5 bases from V and 6 bases from J, leaving 14 bases between. In germline, CDR1 is SGHAT, CDR2 FQNNGV. Primers for the PCR totalled 60 Vbeta and 13 Jbeta. Data came from immunoSEQ multiplex PCR; TCRdb stores just in-frame clones and leaves some out. The table records around 280,000 clones, 70% to 90% of them present only once. The genes are TRBV11-2 and TRBJ2-7, with a possible D match to TRBD1 (5 bases). The sample was PBMCs. The origin of this receptor is a woman between 18 and 29 years old in good health and CMV-seronegative. For the CDR3, the DNA is TGTGCCAGCAGCGACACGAGAGACAGCGAGCAGTACTTC. It yields the protein CASSDTRDSEQYF.